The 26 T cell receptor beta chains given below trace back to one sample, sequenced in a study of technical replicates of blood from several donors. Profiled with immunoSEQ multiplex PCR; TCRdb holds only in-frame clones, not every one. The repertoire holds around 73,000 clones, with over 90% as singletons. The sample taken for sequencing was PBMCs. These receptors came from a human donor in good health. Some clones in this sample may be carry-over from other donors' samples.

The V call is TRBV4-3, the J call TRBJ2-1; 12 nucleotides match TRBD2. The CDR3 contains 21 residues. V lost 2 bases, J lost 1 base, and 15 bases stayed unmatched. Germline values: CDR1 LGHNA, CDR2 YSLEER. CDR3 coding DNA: TGCGCCAGCAGCCAACCCCTAGCGGGAGGGGGAGAGGGTCAGTCCTACAATGAGCAGTTCTTC. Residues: CASSQPLAGGGEGQSYNEQFF.

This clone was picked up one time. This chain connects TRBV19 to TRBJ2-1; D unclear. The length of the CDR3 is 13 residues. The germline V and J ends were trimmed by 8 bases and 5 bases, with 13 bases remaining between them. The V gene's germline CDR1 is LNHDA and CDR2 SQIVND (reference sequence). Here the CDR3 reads CASSKTLNNEQFF. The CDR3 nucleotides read TGTGCCAGTTCCAAGACTCTCAACAATGAGCAGTTCTTC.

The CDR3 sequence: CASSLSGGSMNTEAFF. The CDR3 region has the DNA TGCGCCAGCAGCCTCTCCGGGGGGTCGATGAACACTGAAGCTTTCTTT. V and J are TRBV4-1 and TRBJ1-1; D is perhaps TRBD1 (5 bases). The CDR3 contains 16 residues. Germline-derived CDR1 and CDR2 are MGHRA and YSYEKL. Between the trimmed V and J ends, which lost 4 bases and 0 bases, there was a span of 15 bases.

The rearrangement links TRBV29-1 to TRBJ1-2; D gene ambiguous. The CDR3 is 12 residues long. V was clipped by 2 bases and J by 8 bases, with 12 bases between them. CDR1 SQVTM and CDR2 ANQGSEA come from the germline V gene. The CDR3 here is CSVETRLYGYTF. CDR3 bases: TGCAGCGTTGAAACCCGGTTATACGGCTACACCTTC.

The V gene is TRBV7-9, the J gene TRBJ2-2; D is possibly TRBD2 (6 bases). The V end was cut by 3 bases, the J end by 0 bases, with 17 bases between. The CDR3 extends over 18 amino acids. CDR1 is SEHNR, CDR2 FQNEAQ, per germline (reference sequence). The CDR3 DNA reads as TGTGCCAGCAGCTTCCATCCCGCTGGGACTCCGAACACCGGGGAGCTGTTTTTT. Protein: CASSFHPAGTPNTGELFF.

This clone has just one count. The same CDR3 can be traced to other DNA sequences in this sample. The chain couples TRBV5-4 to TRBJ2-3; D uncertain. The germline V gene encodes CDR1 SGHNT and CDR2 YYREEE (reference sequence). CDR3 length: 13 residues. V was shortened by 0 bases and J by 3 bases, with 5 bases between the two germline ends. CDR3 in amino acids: CASSLAGTDTQYF. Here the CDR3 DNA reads TGTGCCAGCAGCTTGGCCGGGACAGATACGCAGTATTTT.

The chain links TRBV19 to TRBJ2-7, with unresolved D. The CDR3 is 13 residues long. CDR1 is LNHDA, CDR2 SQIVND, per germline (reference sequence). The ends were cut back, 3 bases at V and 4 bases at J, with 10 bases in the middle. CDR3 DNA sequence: TGTGCCAGTAGTATGAGCCTCACTTACGAGCAGTACTTC. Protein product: CASSMSLTYEQYF.

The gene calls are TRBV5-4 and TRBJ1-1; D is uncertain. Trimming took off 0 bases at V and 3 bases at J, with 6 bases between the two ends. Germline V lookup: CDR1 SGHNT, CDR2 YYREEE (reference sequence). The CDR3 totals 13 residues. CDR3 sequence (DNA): TGTGCCAGCAGCTTGGTTTCCGACACTGAAGCTTTCTTT. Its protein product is CASSLVSDTEAFF.

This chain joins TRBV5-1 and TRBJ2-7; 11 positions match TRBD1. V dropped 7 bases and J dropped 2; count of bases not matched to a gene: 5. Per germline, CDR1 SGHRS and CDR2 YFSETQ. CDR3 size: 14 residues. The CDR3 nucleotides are TGCGCCAGCGGACAGGGGGCTTTTACCTACGAGCAGTACTTC. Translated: CASGQGAFTYEQYF.

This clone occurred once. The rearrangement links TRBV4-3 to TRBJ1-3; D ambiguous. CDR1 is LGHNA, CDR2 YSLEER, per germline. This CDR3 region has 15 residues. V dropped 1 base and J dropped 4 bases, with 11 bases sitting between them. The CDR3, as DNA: TGCGCCAGCAGCCAAGTAAGAGGGATCGGAAACACCATATATTTT. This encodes CASSQVRGIGNTIYF.

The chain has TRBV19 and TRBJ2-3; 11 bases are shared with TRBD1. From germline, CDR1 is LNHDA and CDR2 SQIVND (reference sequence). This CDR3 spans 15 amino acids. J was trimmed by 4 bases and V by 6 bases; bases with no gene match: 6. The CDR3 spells CASRTDRGQADTQYF. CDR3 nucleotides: TGTGCCAGTAGGACGGACAGGGGGCAGGCAGATACGCAGTATTTT. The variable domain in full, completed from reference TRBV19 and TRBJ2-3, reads DGGITQSPKYLFRKEGQNVTLSCEQNLNHDAMYWYRQDPGQGLRLIYYSQIVNDFQKGDIAEGYSVSREKKESFPLTVTSAQKNPTAFYLCASRTDRGQADTQYFGPGTRLTVL.

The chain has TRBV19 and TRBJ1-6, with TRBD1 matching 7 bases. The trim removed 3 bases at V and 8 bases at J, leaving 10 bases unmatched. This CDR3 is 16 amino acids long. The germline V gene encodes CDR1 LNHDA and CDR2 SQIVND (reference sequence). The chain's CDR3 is CASSIQRGPGDSPLHF. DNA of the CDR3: TGTGCCAGTAGTATCCAAAGGGGGCCGGGGGATTCACCCCTCCACTTT. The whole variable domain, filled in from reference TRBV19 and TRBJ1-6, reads DGGITQSPKYLFRKEGQNVTLSCEQNLNHDAMYWYRQDPGQGLRLIYYSQIVNDFQKGDIAEGYSVSREKKESFPLTVTSAQKNPTAFYLCASSIQRGPGDSPLHFGNGTRLTVT.

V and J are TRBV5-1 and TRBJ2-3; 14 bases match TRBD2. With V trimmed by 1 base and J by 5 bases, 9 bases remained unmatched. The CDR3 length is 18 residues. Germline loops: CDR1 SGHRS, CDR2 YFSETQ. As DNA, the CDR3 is TGCGCCAGCAGCTTGCAGGGACTAGCGGGGGAGAGGAGAGATACGCAGTATTTT. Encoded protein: CASSLQGLAGERRDTQYF.

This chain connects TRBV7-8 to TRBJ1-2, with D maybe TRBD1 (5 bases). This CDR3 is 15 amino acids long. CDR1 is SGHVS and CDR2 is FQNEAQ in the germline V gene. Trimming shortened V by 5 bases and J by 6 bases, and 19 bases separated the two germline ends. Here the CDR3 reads CASSPRGMAGNGYTF. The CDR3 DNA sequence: TGTGCCAGCAGCCCCCGAGGAATGGCAGGGAATGGCTACACCTTC. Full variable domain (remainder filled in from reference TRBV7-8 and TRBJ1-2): GAGVSQSPRYKVAKRGQDVALRCDPISGHVSLFWYQQALGQGPEFLTYFQNEAQLDKSGLPSDRFFAERPEGSVSTLKIQRTQQEDSAVYLCASSPRGMAGNGYTFGSGTRLTVV.

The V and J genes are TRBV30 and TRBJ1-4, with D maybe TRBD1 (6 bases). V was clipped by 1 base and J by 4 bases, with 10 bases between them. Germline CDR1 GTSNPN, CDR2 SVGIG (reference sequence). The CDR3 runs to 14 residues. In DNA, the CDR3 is TGTGCCTGGAGTGGGGGACACTTTAATGAAAAACTGTTTTTT. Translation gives CAWSGGHFNEKLFF.

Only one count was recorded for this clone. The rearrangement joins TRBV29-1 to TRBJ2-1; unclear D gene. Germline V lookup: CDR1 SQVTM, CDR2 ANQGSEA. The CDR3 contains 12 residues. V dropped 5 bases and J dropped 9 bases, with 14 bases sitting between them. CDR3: CSVHTGLGEQFF. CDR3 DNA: TGCAGCGTTCATACGGGTCTGGGTGAGCAGTTCTTC.

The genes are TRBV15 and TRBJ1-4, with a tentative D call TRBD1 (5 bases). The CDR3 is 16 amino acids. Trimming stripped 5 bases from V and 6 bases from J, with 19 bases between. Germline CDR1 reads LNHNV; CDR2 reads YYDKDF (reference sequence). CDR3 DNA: TGTGCCACCAGCGGCGTCCTCGGGGCGGGACATGAAAAACTGTTTTTT. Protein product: CATSGVLGAGHEKLFF.

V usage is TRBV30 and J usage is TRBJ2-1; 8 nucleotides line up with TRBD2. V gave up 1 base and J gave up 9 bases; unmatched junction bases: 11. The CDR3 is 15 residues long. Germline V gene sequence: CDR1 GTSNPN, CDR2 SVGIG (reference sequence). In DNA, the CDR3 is TGTGCCTGGAGTGAGCCGGGACTAGTTATTTGTGAGCAGTTCTTC. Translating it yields CAWSEPGLVICEQFF.

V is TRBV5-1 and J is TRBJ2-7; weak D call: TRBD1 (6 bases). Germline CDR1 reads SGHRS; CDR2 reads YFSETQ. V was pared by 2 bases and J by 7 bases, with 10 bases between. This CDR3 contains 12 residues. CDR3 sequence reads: CASSLQGGEQYF. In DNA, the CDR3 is TGCGCCAGCAGCTTACAGGGTGGGGAGCAGTACTTC.

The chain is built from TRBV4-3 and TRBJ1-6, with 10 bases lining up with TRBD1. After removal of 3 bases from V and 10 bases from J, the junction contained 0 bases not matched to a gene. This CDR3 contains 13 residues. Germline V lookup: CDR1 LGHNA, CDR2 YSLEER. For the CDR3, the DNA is TGCGCCAGCAGCCAGGGACAGGGGTCACCCCTCCACTTT. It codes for CASSQGQGSPLHF.

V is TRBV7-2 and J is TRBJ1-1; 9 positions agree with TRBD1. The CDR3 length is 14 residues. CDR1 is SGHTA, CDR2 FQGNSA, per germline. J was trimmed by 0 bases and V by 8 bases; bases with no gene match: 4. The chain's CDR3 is CASQTGGMNTEAFF. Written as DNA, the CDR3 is TGTGCCAGCCAAACAGGGGGCATGAACACTGAAGCTTTCTTT.

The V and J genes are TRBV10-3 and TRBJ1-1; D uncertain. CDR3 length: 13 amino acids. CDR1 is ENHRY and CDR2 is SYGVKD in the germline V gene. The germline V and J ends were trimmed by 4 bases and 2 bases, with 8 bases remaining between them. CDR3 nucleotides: TGTGCCATCAGTGTATCTTCTAACACTGAAGCTTTCTTT. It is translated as CAISVSSNTEAFF.

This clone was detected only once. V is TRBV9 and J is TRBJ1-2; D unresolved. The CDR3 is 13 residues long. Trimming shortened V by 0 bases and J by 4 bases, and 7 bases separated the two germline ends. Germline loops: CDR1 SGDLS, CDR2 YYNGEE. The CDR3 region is CASSVVSGYGYTF. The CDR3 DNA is TGTGCCAGCAGCGTAGTATCGGGCTATGGCTACACCTTC.

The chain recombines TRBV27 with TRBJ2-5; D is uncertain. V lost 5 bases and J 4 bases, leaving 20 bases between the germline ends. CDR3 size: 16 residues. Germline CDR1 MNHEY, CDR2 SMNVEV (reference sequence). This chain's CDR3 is CASSPLRVRLRETQYF. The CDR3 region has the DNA TGTGCCAGCAGTCCCCTCCGGGTGAGGCTTCGAGAGACCCAGTACTTC.

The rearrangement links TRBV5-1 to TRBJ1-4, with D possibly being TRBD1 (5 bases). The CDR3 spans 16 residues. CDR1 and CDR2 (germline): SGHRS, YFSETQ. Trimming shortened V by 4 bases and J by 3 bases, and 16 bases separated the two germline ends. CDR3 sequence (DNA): TGCGCCAGCAGCCGAATCGGGGGGACTCCTAATGAAAAACTGTTTTTT. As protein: CASSRIGGTPNEKLFF. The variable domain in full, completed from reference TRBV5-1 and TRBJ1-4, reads KAGVTQTPRYLIKTRGQQVTLSCSPISGHRSVSWYQQTPGQGLQFLFEYFSETQRNKGNFPGRFSGRQFSNSRSEMNVSTLELGDSALYLCASSRIGGTPNEKLFFGSGTQLSVL.

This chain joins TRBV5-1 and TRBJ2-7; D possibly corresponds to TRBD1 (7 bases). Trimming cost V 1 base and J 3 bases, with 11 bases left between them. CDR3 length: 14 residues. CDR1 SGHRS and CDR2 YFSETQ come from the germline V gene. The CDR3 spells CASSLYRGGYEQYF. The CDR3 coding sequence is TGCGCCAGCAGCTTGTACAGGGGAGGCTACGAGCAGTACTTC.